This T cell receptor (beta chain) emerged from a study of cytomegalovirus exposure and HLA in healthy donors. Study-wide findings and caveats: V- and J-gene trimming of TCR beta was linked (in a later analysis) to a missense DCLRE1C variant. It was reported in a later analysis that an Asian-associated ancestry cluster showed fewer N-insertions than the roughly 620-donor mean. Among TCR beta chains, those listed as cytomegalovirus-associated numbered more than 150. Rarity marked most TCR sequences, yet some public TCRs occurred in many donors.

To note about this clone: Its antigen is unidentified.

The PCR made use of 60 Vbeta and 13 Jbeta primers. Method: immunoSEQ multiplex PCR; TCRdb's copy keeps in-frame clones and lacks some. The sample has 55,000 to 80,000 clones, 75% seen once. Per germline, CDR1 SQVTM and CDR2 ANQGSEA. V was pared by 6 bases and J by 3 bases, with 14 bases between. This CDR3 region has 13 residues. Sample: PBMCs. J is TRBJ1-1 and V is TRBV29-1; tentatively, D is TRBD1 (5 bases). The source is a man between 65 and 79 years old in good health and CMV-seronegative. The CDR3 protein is CSVQRGDDTEAFF. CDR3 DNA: TGCAGCGTCCAGCGGGGCGACGACACTGAAGCTTTCTTT.